The sequence of this T cell receptor (beta chain) was determined in a study of cytomegalovirus exposure and HLA in healthy donors. TCRdb's table, derived via immunoSEQ multiplex PCR, lists solely in-frame clones and lacks some. The sample has 55,000 to 65,000 clones, roughly 90% seen once; the top ten hold approximately 0.99%. The J segment lost 6 bases and the V segment lost 5 bases, leaving 5 bases of the junction unmatched. Per the germline V gene, CDR1 is PRHDT and CDR2 is FYEKMQ (reference sequence). This CDR3 region has 13 residues. The clonotype was recovered from a man between 18 and 35 years old in good health and CMV-seronegative. The sequencing input was PBMCs. The chain has TRBV13 and TRBJ2-7; 9 nucleotides agree with TRBD1. CDR3 residues: CASSPGTGSEQYF. For the CDR3, the DNA is TGTGCCAGCAGCCCCGGGACAGGGTCCGAGCAGTACTTC.